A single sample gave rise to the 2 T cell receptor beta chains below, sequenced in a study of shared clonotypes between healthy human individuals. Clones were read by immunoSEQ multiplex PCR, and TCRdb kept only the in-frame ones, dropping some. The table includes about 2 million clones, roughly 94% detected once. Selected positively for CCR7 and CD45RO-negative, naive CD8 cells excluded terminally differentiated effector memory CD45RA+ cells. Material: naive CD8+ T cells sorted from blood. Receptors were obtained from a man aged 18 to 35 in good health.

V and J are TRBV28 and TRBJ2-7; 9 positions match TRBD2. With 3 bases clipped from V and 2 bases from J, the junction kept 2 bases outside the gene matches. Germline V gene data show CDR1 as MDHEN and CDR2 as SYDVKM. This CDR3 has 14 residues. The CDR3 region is CASSLTSGAYEQYF. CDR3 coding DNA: TGTGCCAGCAGTTTGACTAGCGGAGCCTACGAGCAGTACTTC.

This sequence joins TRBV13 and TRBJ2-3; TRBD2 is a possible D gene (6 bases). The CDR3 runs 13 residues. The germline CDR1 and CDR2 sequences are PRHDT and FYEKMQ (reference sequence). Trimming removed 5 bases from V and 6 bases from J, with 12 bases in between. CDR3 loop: CASSVGGADTQYF. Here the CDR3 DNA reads TGTGCCAGCAGCGTGGGGGGAGCTGATACGCAGTATTTT. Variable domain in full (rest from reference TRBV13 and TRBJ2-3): AAGVIQSPRHLIKEKRETATLKCYPIPRHDTVYWYQQGPGQDPQFLISFYEKMQSDKGSIPDRFSAQQFSDYHSELNMSSLELGDSALYFCASSVGGADTQYFGPGTRLTVL.